The TCR beta chain described here comes from a study of T cell changes during pregnancy in multiple sclerosis. CDR3 length equals 15 residues. Germline V CDR1 and CDR2: SGHNT, YYREEE (reference sequence). The ends lost 3 bases at V and 0 bases at J; junction bases unmatched: 6. The data were produced by immunoSEQ multiplex PCR, yet TCRdb's version contains in-frame clones alone and is incomplete. Among around 110,000 clones listed, just under 95% were seen once. The sample here was peripheral blood, taken after pregnancy. The TCR was taken from a female donor with multiple sclerosis, enrolled in a pregnancy study. The rearrangement uses TRBV5-4 and TRBJ2-7, with 7 positions matching TRBD2. The CDR3 region has the DNA TGTGCCAGCAGCTCCCCAGCGGGATCCTCCTACGAGCAGTACTTC. It specifies CASSSPAGSSYEQYF.